What follows are 4 T cell receptor beta chains derived from one specimen sequenced in a study of OX40 agonist ivuxolimab in advanced cancers. The library was made by the immunoSEQ multiplex PCR assay. TCRdb's version of the immuneACCESS table is confined to in-frame rearrangements and falls short of the full clone set. An unresolved V gene accounts for under half of the shortfall where checked; the remainder is of unknown origin. The sample table contains approximately 61,000 clones; only one count was recorded for approximately 91% of them. About 20% of the sample rests with the top ten. The sequenced sample was CD4+ or CD8+ T cells sorted from blood, obtained in a trial of the OX40 agonist ivuxolimab. The source is an adult with an advanced solid tumor such as melanoma, head and neck, liver or kidney cancer.

The chain employs TRBV2 and TRBJ2-7, with 7 bases lining up with TRBD1. V lost 4 bases and J lost 0; bases outside the gene matches: 9. The CDR3 is made up of 16 amino acids. Germline assignment: CDR1 SNHLY and CDR2 FYNNEI. CDR3 in amino acids: CASSVSRAGGSYEQYF. CDR3 sequence (DNA): TGTGCCAGCAGTGTTTCTCGGGCAGGGGGCTCCTACGAGCAGTACTTC.

Only one count was recorded for this clone. The chain is built from TRBV9 and TRBJ2-1; 7 positions match TRBD1. In germline, CDR1 is SGDLS, CDR2 YYNGEE. The CDR3 has 13 residues. Trimming took 4 bases from V and 12 from J; bases not matched to a gene: 10. The CDR3 DNA reads as TGTGCCAGCAGCCCCCACAGGGGAACAAGGCAGTTCTTC. It yields the protein CASSPHRGTRQFF.

This chain joins TRBV7-9 and TRBJ1-3, with D unresolved. The CDR3 runs 17 residues. Trimming removed 0 bases at V and 0 bases at J, with 12 bases between. CDR1 SEHNR and CDR2 FQNEAQ come from the germline V gene (reference sequence). The CDR3 reads CASSLAPRVDSGNTIYF. The CDR3 bases are TGTGCCAGCAGCTTAGCGCCGAGAGTAGACTCTGGAAACACCATATATTTT.

This chain uses TRBV13 with TRBJ2-7, with TRBD1 identical over 10 bases. Germline CDR1 and CDR2: PRHDT and FYEKMQ (reference sequence). This CDR3 contains 14 residues. With 5 bases clipped from V and 7 bases from J, the junction kept 8 bases outside the gene matches. CDR3 protein: CASSAGQGVREQYF. The CDR3 DNA follows: TGTGCCAGCAGCGCCGGACAGGGGGTACGTGAGCAGTACTTC.